What follows describes a single T cell receptor (beta chain). This entry belongs to a study of blood T cell repertoires in COVID-19. Study in general: Collection of acute and convalescent COVID-19 samples took place in the United States, Italy and Spain.

Recovered participants had two consecutive negative NP/OP PCR tests, healthcare professional clearance, or symptom resolution. The CDR3 consists of 12 residues. V was shortened by 5 bases and J by 4 bases, with 5 bases between the two germline ends. Germline values: CDR1 KGHDR, CDR2 SFDVKD. In the source study's methods: From reference gene primer amplification, estimates of nucleated cell counts were derived. TCRdb's table, derived via immunoSEQ multiplex PCR, lists solely in-frame clones and lacks some. That table gives V, J and clone size, and the DNA gave D and trimming. The table lists over 100,000 clones, less than 90% of them singletons.

The TCR was taken from a woman aged 25 to 45 who had recovered from COVID-19. The chain is built from TRBV24-1 and TRBJ1-5; unclear D gene. Material for sequencing was PBMCs or T cells enriched from blood (not recorded which). Here the CDR3 DNA reads TGTGCCACCAGTGGTCCTAATCAGCCCCAGCATTTT. The encoded protein is CATSGPNQPQHF.